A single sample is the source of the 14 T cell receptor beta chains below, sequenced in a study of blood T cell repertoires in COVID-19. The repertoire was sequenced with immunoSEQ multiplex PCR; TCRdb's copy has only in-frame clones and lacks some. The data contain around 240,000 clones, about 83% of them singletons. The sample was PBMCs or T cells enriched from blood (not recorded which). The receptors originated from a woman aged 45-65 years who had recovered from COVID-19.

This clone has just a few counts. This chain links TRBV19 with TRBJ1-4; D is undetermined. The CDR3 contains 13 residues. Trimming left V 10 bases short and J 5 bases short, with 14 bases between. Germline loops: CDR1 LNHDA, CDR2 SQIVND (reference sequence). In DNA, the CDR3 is TGTGCCACCCGGTTTAACCCGAATGAAAAACTGTTTTTT. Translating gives CATRFNPNEKLFF.

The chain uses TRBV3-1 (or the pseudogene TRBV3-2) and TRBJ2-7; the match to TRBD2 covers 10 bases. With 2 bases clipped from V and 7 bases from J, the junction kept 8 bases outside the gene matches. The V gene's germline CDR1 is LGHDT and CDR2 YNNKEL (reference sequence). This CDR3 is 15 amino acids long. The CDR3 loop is CASSQISGRTGEQYF. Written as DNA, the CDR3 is TGTGCCAGCAGCCAAATTAGCGGGAGGACGGGTGAGCAGTACTTC.

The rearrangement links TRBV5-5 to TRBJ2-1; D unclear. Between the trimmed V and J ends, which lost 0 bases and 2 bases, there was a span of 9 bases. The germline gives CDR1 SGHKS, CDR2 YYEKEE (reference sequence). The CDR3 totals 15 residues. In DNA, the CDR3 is TGTGCCAGCAGCTTGGCACGCGGCCCCTACAATGAGCAGTTCTTC. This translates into CASSLARGPYNEQFF.

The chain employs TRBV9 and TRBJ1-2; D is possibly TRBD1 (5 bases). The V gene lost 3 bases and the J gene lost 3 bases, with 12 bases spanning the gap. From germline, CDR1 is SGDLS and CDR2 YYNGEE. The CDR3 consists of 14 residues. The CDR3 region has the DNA TGTGCCAGCAGCGGGTCAGGGAGGCACTATGGCTACACCTTC. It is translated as CASSGSGRHYGYTF.

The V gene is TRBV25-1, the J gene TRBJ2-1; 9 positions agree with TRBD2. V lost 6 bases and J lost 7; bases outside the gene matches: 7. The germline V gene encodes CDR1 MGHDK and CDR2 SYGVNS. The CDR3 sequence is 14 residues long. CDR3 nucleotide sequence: TGTGCCAGCAGCGGCGGGAGGGCCTCTAATGAGCAGTTCTTC. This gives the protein CASSGGRASNEQFF.

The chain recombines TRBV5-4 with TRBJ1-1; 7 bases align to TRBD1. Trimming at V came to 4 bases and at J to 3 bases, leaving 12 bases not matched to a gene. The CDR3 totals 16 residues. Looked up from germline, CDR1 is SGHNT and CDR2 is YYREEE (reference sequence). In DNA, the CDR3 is TGTGCCAGCAGCCCCCCCTCGACAGGGCGAGACACTGAAGCTTTCTTT. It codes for CASSPPSTGRDTEAFF.

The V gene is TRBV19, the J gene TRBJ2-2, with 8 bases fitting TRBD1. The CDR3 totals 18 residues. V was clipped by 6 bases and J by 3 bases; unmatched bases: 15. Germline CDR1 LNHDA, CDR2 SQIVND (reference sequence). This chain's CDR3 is CASSIRVAGGRDTGELFF. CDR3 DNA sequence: TGTGCCAGTAGCATAAGGGTGGCAGGGGGCCGTGACACCGGGGAGCTGTTTTTT.

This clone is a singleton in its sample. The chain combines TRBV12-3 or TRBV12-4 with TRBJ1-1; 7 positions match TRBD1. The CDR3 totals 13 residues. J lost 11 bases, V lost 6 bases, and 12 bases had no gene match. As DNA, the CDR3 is TGTGCCAGCAGCCCCGCCGAGGACAGGAGGGCTTTCTTT. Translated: CASSPAEDRRAFF.

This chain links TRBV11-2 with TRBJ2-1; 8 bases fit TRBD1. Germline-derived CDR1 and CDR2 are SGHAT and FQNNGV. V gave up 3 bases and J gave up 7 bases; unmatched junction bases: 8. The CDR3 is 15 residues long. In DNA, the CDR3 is TGTGCCAGCAGCTTCTCCAACACAGGGGGTAATGAGCAGTTCTTC. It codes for CASSFSNTGGNEQFF.

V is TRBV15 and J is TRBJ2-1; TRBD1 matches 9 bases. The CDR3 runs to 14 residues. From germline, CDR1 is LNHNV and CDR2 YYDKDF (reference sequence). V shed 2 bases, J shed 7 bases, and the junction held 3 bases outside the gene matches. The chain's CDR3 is CATSRSDRGNEQFF. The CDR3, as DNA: TGTGCCACCAGCAGAAGCGACAGGGGGAATGAGCAGTTCTTC.

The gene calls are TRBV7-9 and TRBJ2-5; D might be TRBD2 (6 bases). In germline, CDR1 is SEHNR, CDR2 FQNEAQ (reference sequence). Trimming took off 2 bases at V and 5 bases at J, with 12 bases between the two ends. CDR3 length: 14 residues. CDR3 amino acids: CASSLLASEETQYF. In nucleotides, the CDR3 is TGTGCCAGCAGCTTACTAGCTAGCGAGGAGACCCAGTACTTC.

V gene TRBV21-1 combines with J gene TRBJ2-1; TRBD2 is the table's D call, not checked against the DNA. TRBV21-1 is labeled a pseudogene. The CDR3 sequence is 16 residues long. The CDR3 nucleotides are TGTGCCAGCAGCAACCTTAGCGGGAGCGGCCTTGGTGAGCAGTTCTTC. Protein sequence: CASSNLSGSGLGEQFF.

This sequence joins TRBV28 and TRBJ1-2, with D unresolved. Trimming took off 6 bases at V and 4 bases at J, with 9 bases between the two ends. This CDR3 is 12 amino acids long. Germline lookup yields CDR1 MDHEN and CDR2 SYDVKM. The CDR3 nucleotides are TGTGCCAGCAGGCAGAATCTCTATGGCTACACCTTC. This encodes CASRQNLYGYTF.

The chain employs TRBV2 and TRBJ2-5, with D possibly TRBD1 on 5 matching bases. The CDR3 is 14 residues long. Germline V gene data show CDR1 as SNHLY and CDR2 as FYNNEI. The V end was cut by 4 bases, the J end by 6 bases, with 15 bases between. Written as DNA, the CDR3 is TGTGCCAGCAGTGCGTCGCAGGGTCAAAAGACCCAGTACTTC. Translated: CASSASQGQKTQYF.